Each of the 5 T cell receptor beta chains below was sequenced from the same sample in a study of blood T cell repertoires in COVID-19. Here immunoSEQ multiplex PCR was the method, and the copy in TCRdb shows in-frame clones only, minus some. The sample holds 250,000 or so clones, about nine tenths seen once. The material sequenced was PBMCs or T cells enriched from blood (not recorded which). All receptors derive from a human donor in a cohort exposed to, infected with or recovered from COVID-19 (not recorded which). The donor label of this sample is uncertain.

The chain combines TRBV4-1 with TRBJ2-7; the D is unclear. Trimming removed 4 bases from V and 4 bases from J, with 8 bases in between. The CDR3 is 12 amino acids. Germline V gives CDR1 MGHRA, CDR2 YSYEKL. CDR3 residues: CASSLDMYEQYF. The DNA of the CDR3 is TGCGCCAGCAGCCTCGACATGTACGAGCAGTACTTC.

This clone was found a few times. This chain connects TRBV29-1 to TRBJ1-1; 10 bases map to TRBD1. The J segment lost 3 bases and the V segment lost 4 bases, leaving 2 bases of the junction unmatched. The CDR3 runs to 13 residues. Germline V gene sequence: CDR1 SQVTM, CDR2 ANQGSEA. The CDR3 region is CSVAGTGDTEAFF. The CDR3 bases are TGCAGCGTTGCTGGGACAGGGGACACTGAAGCTTTCTTT.

V is TRBV2 and J is TRBJ2-7; D may be TRBD2 (6 bases). Germline V lookup: CDR1 SNHLY, CDR2 FYNNEI. The CDR3 covers 11 residues. V gave up 5 bases and J gave up 7 bases, with 9 bases separating them. The CDR3 loop reads CASSSEGEQYF. The CDR3 nucleotides read TGTGCCAGCAGTTCGGAGGGGGAGCAGTACTTC.

This clone was picked up one time. This chain connects TRBV6-5 to TRBJ1-1; 9 bases align to TRBD1. J lost 1 base, V lost 9 bases, and 6 bases had no gene match. Germline loops: CDR1 MNHEY, CDR2 SVGAGI. The CDR3 loop spans 14 amino acids. This CDR3 is CASGQGPSNTEAFF. CDR3 coding DNA: TGTGCCAGTGGACAGGGGCCCTCGAACACTGAAGCTTTCTTT.

A single count supports this clone. DNA for the CDR3: TGTGCCATCAGCCTTGGGGCCCAGGGGTCCTATAATTCACCCCTCCACTTT. It specifies CAISLGAQGSYNSPLHF. The chain carries TRBV10-3 and TRBJ1-6; possibly TRBD1 for D (6 bases). Germline V CDR1 and CDR2: ENHRY, SYGVKD. There are 17 residues in the CDR3. Deletions cut 6 bases from V and 1 base from J, with 16 bases between.